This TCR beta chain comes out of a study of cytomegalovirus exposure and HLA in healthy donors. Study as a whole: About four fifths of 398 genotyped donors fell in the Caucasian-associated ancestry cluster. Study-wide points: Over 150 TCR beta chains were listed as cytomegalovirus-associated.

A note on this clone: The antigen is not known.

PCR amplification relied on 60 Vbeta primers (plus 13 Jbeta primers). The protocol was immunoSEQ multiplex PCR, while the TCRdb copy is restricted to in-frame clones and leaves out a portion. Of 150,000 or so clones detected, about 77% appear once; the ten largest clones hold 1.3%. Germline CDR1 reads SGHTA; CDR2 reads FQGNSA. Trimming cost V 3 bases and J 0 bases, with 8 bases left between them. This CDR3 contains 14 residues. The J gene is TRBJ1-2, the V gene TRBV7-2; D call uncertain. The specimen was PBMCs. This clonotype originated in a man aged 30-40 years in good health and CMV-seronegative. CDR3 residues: CASSFSIANYGYTF. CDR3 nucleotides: TGTGCCAGCAGCTTTTCGATAGCTAACTATGGCTACACCTTC.